One T cell receptor (beta chain) is described in this entry. The data were taken from a study of control samples from healthy donors and cancer patients. Sequenced by immunoSEQ multiplex PCR; TCRdb stores in-frame clones only, minus some. Of some 70,000 clones detected, approximately 86% appear once; the ten largest clones hold approximately 14%. This CDR3 is 13 amino acids long. Germline V gene sequence: CDR1 SGHAT, CDR2 FQDESV (reference sequence). V dropped 4 bases and J dropped 4; count of bases not matched to a gene: 3. V and J are TRBV11-1 and TRBJ1-2, with 7 bases lining up with TRBD1. What was sequenced was blood. This TCR was recovered from a man between 60 and 75 years old in good health. The CDR3 DNA reads as TGTGCCAGCAGCTCGAGGGGGCGCTATGGCTACACCTTC. Amino acids: CASSSRGRYGYTF. Based on the CDR3 plus reference TRBV11-1 and TRBJ1-2, the full variable domain is EAEVAQSPRYKITEKSQAVAFWCDPISGHATLYWYRQILGQGPELLVQFQDESVVDDSQLPKDRFSAERLKGVDSTLKIQPAELGDSAMYLCASSSRGRYGYTFGSGTRLTVV.